This TCR beta chain was identified in a study of T cell repertoires in cytomegalovirus infection (dated by TCRdb to the late 2010s). With regard to the full study: Alongside well-studied HLA-B-restricted epitopes, the peptide stimulations were aimed at recently identified HLA-C-restricted CMV epitopes, whose presentation resists viral immunomodulation. Donor HLA type was relevant to the analysis, because carriage of CMV infection together with the matching HLA type was indicated by public TCR beta signatures.

A few counts support this clonotype. Its antigen is currently not known. Per-base quality was not reported, and no clone a single base away is much larger than it. The meaning of the sample's treatment or condition label: in vitro stimulation with specific CMV peptide epitopes to enrich CMV-specific T cells. The sequencer listed for this sample is Illumina HiSeq 1500. TCRdb trimmed the raw reads at Q25, called clones with MiXCR and kept productive beta chains. Rows with a matching CDR3 protein are joined into one entry that keeps the most common DNA and genes. The sample yields about 310,000 distinct CDR3 sequences; 25% were counted once. Together, the top ten hold 13% of the sample. CDR1 is given as MNHNS and CDR2 as SASEGT, both from the germline V gene. Trimming takes 6 bases off V and 0 bases off J; junction bases not matched to a gene: 3. The CDR3 numbers 15 residues from cysteine through phenylalanine. Solely the CDR3 DNA is kept, with 45 bases framed from the first base.

Points the paper makes about the study in general: In both this cohort and an independent roughly 400-donor cohort, the cumulative frequency of public TCR beta family members distinguished carriers of CMV infection plus the relevant HLA type. In the ex vivo response, HLA-C-restricted CMV-specific TCR beta clonotypes were dominant, and in two of eight donors the single most frequent clonotype came from this HLA-C-restricted group.

This sequence was found in a human donor in good health (CMV status not recorded). Some clones in this sample may be carry-over from other donors' samples. The rearranged chain carries TRBV6-1 and TRBJ2-1, with 9 junctional bases fitting TRBD1. This specimen consisted of cultured PBMCs, obtained from culture after CMV antigen stimulation. The sequenced DNA: TGTGCCAGCAGCAAGACAGGGGGCTCCTACAATGAGCAGTTCTTC. Protein translation: CASSKTGGSYNEQFF.